This T cell receptor (beta chain) stems from a study of cytomegalovirus exposure and HLA in healthy donors. Findings and caveats of the study: Researchers reported in a later analysis that a missense DCLRE1C variant was tied to TCR beta V- and J-gene trimming. Common viral pathogens were later found to be apparently linked to several of the most significant clusters. TCR beta sequences reportedly predicted the HLA-A and HLA-B alleles of most subjects accurately.

Germline CDR1 reads MRHNA; CDR2 reads SNTAGT. V was trimmed by 0 bases and J by 4 bases, leaving 8 bases between them. The CDR3 is 14 residues long. Comment on this clone: What it binds is unknown.

Both 60 Vbeta primers and 13 Jbeta primers went into the PCR. Generated by immunoSEQ multiplex PCR, the TCRdb table keeps only in-frame clones and is missing some. The sample records some 90,000 clones, 76% being singletons. The sample comprised PBMCs. The receptor comes from a man aged 35 to 55 in good health and CMV-seronegative. The rearrangement uses TRBV6-4 and TRBJ2-3; a weak D match, TRBD2 (5 bases). The CDR3 here is CASSDSASPDTQYF. CDR3 DNA: TGTGCCAGCAGTGACTCGGCTAGCCCAGATACGCAGTATTTT.